This is a list of T cell receptor beta chains from one sample in a study of T cells in Graves' hyperthyroidism and ophthalmopathy. MiXCR, run by TCRdb on the multiplex PCR reads, gives a single entry per CDR3 protein. The sample includes 450,000 to 600,000 distinct CDR3 sequences, 15% to 20% of them seen just once. Sequenced: blood. Source of these receptors: a man aged 40-49 years with Graves' ophthalmopathy. The CDR3 runs from the conserved cysteine through the conserved F or W. D genes are given only for firm matches. Clone size, where shown, is once, few, many, or a class for clones that have expanded.

TRBJ2-4 | TRBD2 | . | TRBV20-1 | CSAPTSGKNIQYF | TGCAGTGCTCCGACTAGCGGCAAAAACATTCAGTACTTC
TRBJ2-2 | TRBD1 | many | TRBV28 | CASSRRQGRTGELFF | TGTGCCAGCAGTCGCAGACAGGGACGCACCGGGGAGCTGTTTTTT
TRBJ2-7 | TRBD1 | few | TRBV9 | CASSEGGQAGEQYF | TGTGCCAGCAGCGAGGGTGGACAGGCTGGCGAGCAGTACTTC
TRBJ2-7 | . | many | TRBV5-1 | CASSLWSAGFYEQYF | TGCGCCAGCAGCTTGTGGAGCGCCGGCTTTTACGAGCAGTACTTC
TRBJ2-5 | . | few | TRBV4-3 | CASSQGRGLRETQYF | TGCGCCAGCAGCCAGGGGCGGGGCCTCCGGGAGACCCAGTACTTC
TRBJ2-1 | TRBD2 | . | TRBV20-1 | CSATLAGAYNEQFF | TGCAGTGCTACGCTAGCGGGAGCCTACAATGAGCAGTTCTTC
TRBJ2-3 | TRBD2 | few | TRBV20-1 | CSATSGGTDTQYF | TGCAGTGCTACCAGCGGGGGCACAGATACGCAGTATTTT
TRBJ2-5 | . | few | TRBV20-1 | CSARDIQGAGETQYF | TGCAGTGCTAGAGATATCCAAGGGGCGGGAGAGACCCAGTACTTC
TRBJ2-6 | . | few | TRBV6-2/TRBV6-3 | CASSYSIGANVLTF | TGTGCCAGCAGTTACTCGATAGGGGCCAACGTCCTGACTTTC
TRBJ2-2 | TRBD2 | many | TRBV9 | CASSLAGQNTGELFF | TGTGCCAGCAGCCTAGCGGGACAAAACACCGGGGAGCTGTTTTTT
TRBJ1-6 | . | few | TRBV19 | CASSIQEGDSPLHF | TGTGCCAGTAGTATCCAGGAGGGAGATTCACCCCTCCACTTT
TRBJ2-7 | . | . | TRBV5-1 | CASSLSIAAPTGQYF | TGCGCCAGCAGCTTGTCAATAGCGGCGCCTACGGGGCAGTACTTC
TRBJ2-2 | . | few | TRBV6-5 | CASSYSDPTNTGELFF | TGTGCCAGCAGTTACTCGGACCCGACGAACACCGGGGAGCTGTTTTTT
TRBJ2-7 | TRBD1 | . | TRBV10-3 | CAISPDRVSREQYF | TGTGCCATCAGTCCAGACAGGGTCTCTCGCGAGCAGTACTTC
TRBJ2-2 | . | many | TRBV7-8 | CASSLDGYEDTGELFF | TGTGCCAGCAGCTTAGACGGTTATGAAGACACCGGGGAGCTGTTTTTT
TRBJ2-3 | . | many | TRBV18 | CASSPLSQLATDTQYF | TGTGCCAGCTCACCACTGTCGCAACTAGCAACAGATACGCAGTATTTT
TRBJ2-5 | . | many | TRBV28 | CASSLSTARGTQYF | TGTGCCAGCAGTTTATCGACAGCCCGGGGGACCCAGTACTTC
TRBJ2-2 | TRBD2 | many | TRBV7-9 | CASRFGSSGENTGELFF | TGTGCCAGCAGGTTCGGCTCTAGCGGAGAAAACACCGGGGAGCTGTTTTTT
TRBJ2-3 | TRBD2 | . | TRBV28 | CASRGAGVGTDTQYF | TGTGCCAGCAGGGGAGCGGGGGTTGGCACAGATACGCAGTATTTT
TRBJ2-7 | . | . | TRBV6-1 | CASRAGPKETYEQYF | TGTGCCAGCAGAGCCGGACCCAAGGAGACCTACGAGCAGTACTTC
TRBJ2-7 | . | many | TRBV7-3 | CASSLRGRGSHEQYF | TGTGCCAGCAGCCTCCGAGGCAGGGGATCCCACGAGCAGTACTTC